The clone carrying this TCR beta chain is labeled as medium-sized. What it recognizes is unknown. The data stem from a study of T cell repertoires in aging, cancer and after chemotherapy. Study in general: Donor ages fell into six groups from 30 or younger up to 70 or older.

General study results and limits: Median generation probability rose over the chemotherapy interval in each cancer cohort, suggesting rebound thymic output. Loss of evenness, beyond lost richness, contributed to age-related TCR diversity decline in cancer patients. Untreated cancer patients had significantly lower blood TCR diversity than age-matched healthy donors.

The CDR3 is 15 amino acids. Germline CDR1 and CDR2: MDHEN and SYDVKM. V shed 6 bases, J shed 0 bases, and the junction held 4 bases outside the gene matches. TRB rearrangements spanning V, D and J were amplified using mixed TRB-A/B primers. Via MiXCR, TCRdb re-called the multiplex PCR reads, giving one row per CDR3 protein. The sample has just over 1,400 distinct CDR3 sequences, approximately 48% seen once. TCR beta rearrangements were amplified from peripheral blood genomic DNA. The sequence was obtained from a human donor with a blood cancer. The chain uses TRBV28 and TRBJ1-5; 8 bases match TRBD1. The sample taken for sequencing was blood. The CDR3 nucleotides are TGTGCCAGCAGGGACAGGGTCTATAGCAATCAGCCCCAGCATTTT. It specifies CASRDRVYSNQPQHF.